Below are 8 T cell receptor beta chains sequenced from a single sample in a study of T cell changes during pregnancy in multiple sclerosis. Assay used: immunoSEQ multiplex PCR; TCRdb lists only in-frame clones, some missing. This table has roughly 80,000 clones, roughly 94% appearing once. The input for sequencing was peripheral blood, taken before pregnancy. These receptors originate from a female donor with multiple sclerosis, enrolled in a pregnancy study.

This clone has a single count. The chain employs TRBV13 and TRBJ2-2; weak D call: TRBD1 (6 bases). Between the trimmed V and J ends, which lost 7 bases and 5 bases, there was a span of 8 bases. Germline CDR1 PRHDT, CDR2 FYEKMQ (reference sequence). The CDR3 is 12 amino acids. The CDR3 protein is CASNRGTGELFF. The CDR3 bases are TGTGCCAGCAATAGGGGGACCGGGGAGCTGTTTTTT.

This sequence joins TRBV18 and TRBJ1-1; no clear D. This CDR3 contains 14 residues. Trimming took 0 bases from V and 2 from J, leaving 7 bases between them. Germline lookup yields CDR1 KGHSH and CDR2 LQKENI. As DNA, the CDR3 is TGTGCCAGCTCACCACCGAGTCTTAACACTGAAGCTTTCTTT. Translation gives CASSPPSLNTEAFF.

This chain connects TRBV9 to TRBJ2-3, with D unresolved. CDR1 is SGDLS and CDR2 is YYNGEE in the germline V gene. CDR3 size: 13 residues. V dropped 3 bases and J dropped 9 bases, with 14 bases sitting between them. CDR3 in amino acids: CASSGELSPTQYF. DNA of the CDR3: TGTGCCAGCAGCGGAGAACTGTCTCCAACGCAGTATTTT. Combining the CDR3 with reference TRBV9 and TRBJ2-3 gives the whole variable domain DSGVTQTPKHLITATGQRVTLRCSPRSGDLSVYWYQQSLDQGLQFLIQYYNGEERAKGNILERFSAQQFPDLHSELNLSSLELGDSALYFCASSGELSPTQYFGPGTRLTVL.

This clone was recorded once. The J gene is TRBJ2-1, the V gene TRBV7-2; D remains unclear. The CDR3 totals 11 residues. Germline V gene sequence: CDR1 SGHTA, CDR2 FQGNSA. V lost 5 bases and J 4 bases, leaving 3 bases between the germline ends. The CDR3 loop is CASSVYNEQFF. As DNA, the CDR3 is TGTGCCAGCAGCGTATACAATGAGCAGTTCTTC.

The rearrangement joins TRBV4-2 to TRBJ2-7; D possibly corresponds to TRBD1 (5 bases). Trimming left V 0 bases short and J 2 bases short, with 8 bases between. The CDR3 contains 14 residues. CDR1 is LGHNA and CDR2 is YNFKEQ in the germline V gene. CDR3 in DNA: TGTGCCAGCAGCCAAGATAGGGGTCCCTACGAGCAGTACTTC. Amino acids: CASSQDRGPYEQYF.

The rearrangement joins TRBV25-1 to TRBJ2-3, with D tentatively TRBD1 (6 bases). V was pared by 1 base and J by 0 bases, with 8 bases between. Germline V lookup: CDR1 MGHDK, CDR2 SYGVNS. CDR3 length equals 15 residues. CDR3 in amino acids: CASSEWGHSTDTQYF. CDR3 DNA sequence: TGTGCCAGCAGTGAATGGGGGCATAGCACAGATACGCAGTATTTT.

The chain combines TRBV12-5 with TRBJ1-2; no firm D call. V lost 6 bases, J lost 3 bases, and 8 bases lay in between. This CDR3 comprises 12 residues. The germline V gene encodes CDR1 LGHNT and CDR2 FRNRAP. The CDR3 nucleotides read TGTGCTAGTGGGGCAGACTACTATGGCTACACCTTC. It specifies CASGADYYGYTF.

The chain couples TRBV9 to TRBJ1-2; 7 positions agree with TRBD1. The CDR3 length is 16 residues. Germline assignment: CDR1 SGDLS and CDR2 YYNGEE. With 4 bases clipped from V and 0 bases from J, the junction kept 9 bases outside the gene matches. Written as DNA, the CDR3 is TGTGCCAGCAGCTCGTCGGGGGGGACAGCTAACTATGGCTACACCTTC. Its translation: CASSSSGGTANYGYTF.